Below, 11 T cell receptor beta chains from the same sample are listed, as sequenced in a study of cytomegalovirus exposure and HLA in healthy donors. Amplification used 60 Vbeta primers and 13 Jbeta primers. Assay: immunoSEQ multiplex PCR; the TCRdb copy retains only in-frame clones and omits some. The table records 85,000 to 90,000 clones, approximately 65% of them present only once. The sample was PBMCs. The receptors stem from a man aged 30 to 45 in good health and CMV-seronegative.

The gene calls are TRBV28 and TRBJ1-2, with 8 bases identical to TRBD1. The CDR3 has 15 residues. Trimming at V came to 2 bases and at J to 1 base, leaving 3 bases not matched to a gene. CDR1 MDHEN and CDR2 SYDVKM come from the germline V gene. CDR3 protein: CASSLARGLNYGYTF. The CDR3 nucleotides are TGTGCCAGCAGTTTAGCCAGGGGGCTTAACTATGGCTACACCTTC.

This CDR3 reads CASSRDISSTDTQYF. The CDR3 region has the DNA TGTGCCAGCAGCCGGGACATTTCTAGCACAGATACGCAGTATTTT. The gene calls are TRBV7-3 and TRBJ2-3, with D maybe TRBD1 (6 bases). The germline V gene encodes CDR1 SGHTA and CDR2 FQGTGA. Trimming stripped 5 bases from V and 0 bases from J, with 12 bases between. This CDR3 region has 15 residues. The full variable domain, rest sourced from reference TRBV7-3 and TRBJ2-3, is GAGVSQTPSNKVTEKGKYVELRCDPISGHTALYWYRQSLGQGPEFLIYFQGTGAADDSGLPNDRFFAVRPEGSVSTLKIQRTERGDSAVYLCASSRDISSTDTQYFGPGTRLTVL.

J is TRBJ2-4 and V is TRBV25-1, with D possibly TRBD1 on 6 matching bases. Per the germline V gene, CDR1 is MGHDK and CDR2 is SYGVNS. The CDR3 loop spans 14 amino acids. V was trimmed by 3 bases and J by 6 bases, leaving 12 bases between them. The CDR3 loop reads CASSDRGGVNIQYF. CDR3 bases: TGTGCCAGCAGTGACCGTGGGGGCGTAAACATTCAGTACTTC.

This chain links TRBV28 with TRBJ2-5; 7 bases align to TRBD2. This CDR3 contains 20 residues. Germline loops: CDR1 MDHEN, CDR2 SYDVKM. Trimming cost V 4 bases and J 3 bases; bases outside gene matches: 23. The CDR3 nucleotides are TGTGCCAGCAGTTCCACCCTCCCTGCCAGGACAAGGGGAGGGGAAGAGACCCAGTACTTC. Protein product: CASSSTLPARTRGGEETQYF.

A few counts support this clone. This chain connects TRBV14 to TRBJ2-3, with 10 bases fitting TRBD2. Germline loops: CDR1 SGHDN, CDR2 FVKESK. The trim removed 4 bases at V and 6 bases at J, leaving 4 bases unmatched. The CDR3 is 14 amino acids. The CDR3 region has the DNA TGTGCCAGCAGCCCCACTAGCGGGAAGGATACGCAGTATTTT. This translates into CASSPTSGKDTQYF.

The chain links TRBV5-1 to TRBJ2-3; D unclear. Germline V gives CDR1 SGHRS, CDR2 YFSETQ. The germline V and J ends were trimmed by 0 bases and 6 bases, with 5 bases remaining between them. The CDR3 length is 12 residues. The CDR3 here is CASSLVSDTQYF. The CDR3, as DNA: TGCGCCAGCAGCTTGGTTTCGGATACGCAGTATTTT.

The chain links TRBV9 to TRBJ1-2; no reliable D call. Trimming shortened V by 0 bases and J by 8 bases, and 8 bases separated the two germline ends. Germline lookup yields CDR1 SGDLS and CDR2 YYNGEE. The CDR3 has 12 residues. The CDR3 coding sequence is TGTGCCAGCAGCGTAGCTTACGGGGGCTACACCTTC. Residues: CASSVAYGGYTF.

The chain uses TRBV5-5 and TRBJ1-4, with D tentatively TRBD1 (6 bases). CDR1 is SGHKS and CDR2 is YYEKEE in the germline V gene (reference sequence). V was trimmed by 4 bases and J by 6 bases, leaving 7 bases between them. The CDR3 is made up of 12 amino acids. The CDR3, as DNA: TGTGCCAGCAGCCCAGGGGATGAAAAACTGTTTTTT. Its translation is CASSPGDEKLFF.

The table lists this clone with a count of one. This chain uses TRBV6-5 with TRBJ1-1; weak D call: TRBD1 (6 bases). Trimming took off 3 bases at V and 2 bases at J, with 10 bases between the two ends. Germline CDR1 reads MNHEY; CDR2 reads SVGAGI. This CDR3 is built from 14 residues. The CDR3 protein is CASSYGGGNTEAFF. The CDR3 DNA sequence: TGTGCCAGCAGTTATGGGGGCGGTAACACTGAAGCTTTCTTT.

The chain is built from TRBV27 and TRBJ1-5, with 7 positions matching TRBD1. CDR1 and CDR2 from the germline V gene are MNHEY and SMNVEV (reference sequence). CDR3 length: 14 amino acids. V shed 8 bases, J shed 4 bases, and the junction held 8 bases outside the gene matches. This chain's CDR3 is CASGEGGANQPQHF. The CDR3 DNA follows: TGTGCCAGCGGTGAAGGGGGCGCGAATCAGCCCCAGCATTTT.

This clone was recorded a few times. This chain joins TRBV25-1 and TRBJ2-7; a weak D match, TRBD2 (6 bases). This CDR3 has 12 residues. The V and J ends lost 8 bases and 2 bases respectively, with 10 bases between them. Germline loops: CDR1 MGHDK, CDR2 SYGVNS. This CDR3 reads CASGRGTYEQYF. In DNA form, the CDR3 reads TGTGCCAGCGGGCGGGGCACCTACGAGCAGTACTTC.